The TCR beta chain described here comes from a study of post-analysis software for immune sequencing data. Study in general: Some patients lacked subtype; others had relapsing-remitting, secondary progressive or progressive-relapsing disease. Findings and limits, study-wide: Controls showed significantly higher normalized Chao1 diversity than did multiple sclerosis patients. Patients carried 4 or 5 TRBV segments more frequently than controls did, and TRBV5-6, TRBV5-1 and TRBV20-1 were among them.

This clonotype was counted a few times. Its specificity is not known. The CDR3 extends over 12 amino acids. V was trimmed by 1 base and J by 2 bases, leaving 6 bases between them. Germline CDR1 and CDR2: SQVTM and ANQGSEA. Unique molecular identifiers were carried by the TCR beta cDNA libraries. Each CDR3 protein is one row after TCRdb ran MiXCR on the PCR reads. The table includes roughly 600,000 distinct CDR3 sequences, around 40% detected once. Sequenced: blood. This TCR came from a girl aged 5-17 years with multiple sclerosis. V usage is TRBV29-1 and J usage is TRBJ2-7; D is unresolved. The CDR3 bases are TGCAGCGTTGAAGGGAGACCCTACGAGCAGTACTTC. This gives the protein CSVEGRPYEQYF.